A selection of T cell receptor beta chains follows, all from one sample in a study of CD8 T cells in ankylosing spondylitis. Via MiXCR, TCRdb re-called the 5' RACE reads, giving one row per CDR3 protein. The sample yields about 460,000 distinct CDR3 sequences, approximately 5% seen once. The sequencing input was blood, either unsorted or a sorted T cell fraction (not recorded which). These receptors were taken from a male donor with ankylosing spondylitis. Both conserved end residues are part of each CDR3. D genes are given only for firm matches. Some rows have no size entry. The others give once, few or many, or a class for an expanded clone.

d_call: -; v_call: TRBV12-3/TRBV12-4; j_call: TRBJ1-2; clone_size: many; cdr3_nt: TGTGCCAGCAGCCCTACCAGGGGTACGGGACCTTATGGCTACACCTTC; cdr3_aa: CASSPTRGTGPYGYTF
d_call: TRBD1; v_call: TRBV7-2; j_call: TRBJ1-5; clone_size: -; cdr3_nt: TGTGCCAGCAGCGCCGGACAGGGCGGTCAGCCCCAGCATTTT; cdr3_aa: CASSAGQGGQPQHF
d_call: TRBD2; v_call: TRBV9; j_call: TRBJ2-1; clone_size: few; cdr3_nt: TGTGCCAGCAGCGTCGGTGAGCGGGAGCGGTACAATGAGCAGTTCTTC; cdr3_aa: CASSVGERERYNEQFF
d_call: -; v_call: TRBV7-2; j_call: TRBJ1-5; clone_size: many; cdr3_nt: TGTGCCAGCAACTATGGTCCGCGGAAGCCCCAGCATTTT; cdr3_aa: CASNYGPRKPQHF
d_call: -; v_call: TRBV5-1; j_call: TRBJ1-6; clone_size: many; cdr3_nt: TGCGCCAGCAGCTTGGGCGGCCATAATTCACCCCTCCACTTT; cdr3_aa: CASSLGGHNSPLHF
d_call: TRBD1; v_call: TRBV7-6; j_call: TRBJ1-2; clone_size: many; cdr3_nt: TGTGCCAGCAGCACTATGACAGGGAACTATGGCTACACCTTC; cdr3_aa: CASSTMTGNYGYTF
d_call: -; v_call: TRBV12-3/TRBV12-4; j_call: TRBJ1-5; clone_size: many; cdr3_nt: TGTGCCAGCAGTTTAGTGCGGGGTTTCCAGCATTTT; cdr3_aa: CASSLVRGFQHF
d_call: -; v_call: TRBV7-8; j_call: TRBJ1-2; clone_size: few; cdr3_nt: TGTGCCAGCAGCTCCCAAGATGTGGATGGCTATGGCTACACCTTC; cdr3_aa: CASSSQDVDGYGYTF
d_call: TRBD2; v_call: TRBV7-9; j_call: TRBJ2-1; clone_size: many; cdr3_nt: TGTGCCAGCAGCTTCCCTAGGGTAGCGGGAGATCTTGCGCAGTTCTTC; cdr3_aa: CASSFPRVAGDLAQFF
d_call: TRBD2; v_call: TRBV20-1; j_call: TRBJ2-1; clone_size: many; cdr3_nt: TGCAGTGGTTCGAGGCTAGCGGGAGACAATGAGCAGTTCTTC; cdr3_aa: CSGSRLAGDNEQFF
d_call: -; v_call: TRBV6-1; j_call: TRBJ1-1; clone_size: few; cdr3_nt: TGTGCCGTCGACAGAGGGGGGAACACTGAAGCTTTCTTT; cdr3_aa: CAVDRGGNTEAFF
d_call: -; v_call: TRBV19; j_call: TRBJ1-5; clone_size: -; cdr3_nt: TGTGCCAGTAGTACCGGGACACTTATTAGCAATCAGCCCCAGCATTTT; cdr3_aa: CASSTGTLISNQPQHF
d_call: TRBD2; v_call: TRBV7-8; j_call: TRBJ2-7; clone_size: many; cdr3_nt: TGTGCCAGCAGCTTAGGGAGGGGAGGGGAGGTCCCCTACGAGCAGTACTTC; cdr3_aa: CASSLGRGGEVPYEQYF
d_call: -; v_call: TRBV7-9; j_call: TRBJ2-6; clone_size: -; cdr3_nt: TGTGCCAGCAGCAGCGATGACGACCTCTCTGGGGCCAACGTCCTGACTTTC; cdr3_aa: CASSSDDDLSGANVLTF
d_call: TRBD1; v_call: TRBV6-2/TRBV6-3; j_call: TRBJ1-5; clone_size: -; cdr3_nt: TGTGCCAGCAGTTACCCGCTAGGACAGGGGGCGGATCAGCCCCAGCATTTT; cdr3_aa: CASSYPLGQGADQPQHF
d_call: -; v_call: TRBV4-3; j_call: TRBJ2-1; clone_size: many; cdr3_nt: TGCGCCAGCAGCCAAGATCTCTCCAGGGGAGGTATCAATGAGCAGTTCTTC; cdr3_aa: CASSQDLSRGGINEQFF
d_call: -; v_call: TRBV20-1; j_call: TRBJ1-5; clone_size: many; cdr3_nt: TGCAGTGCTAGTTTGCGTCAGGGGATGATAGAGCCCCAGCATTTT; cdr3_aa: CSASLRQGMIEPQHF
d_call: -; v_call: TRBV7-2; j_call: TRBJ2-3; clone_size: -; cdr3_nt: TGTGCCAGCAGCGTGTCCCTTTTTGAGCAGTATTTT; cdr3_aa: CASSVSLFEQYF
d_call: -; v_call: TRBV6-5; j_call: TRBJ1-3; clone_size: many; cdr3_nt: TGTGCCAGCAGTTCGCGGTTCAGGGTTTCCCTAAGCTCTGGAAACACCATATATTTT; cdr3_aa: CASSSRFRVSLSSGNTIYF
d_call: -; v_call: TRBV6-2/TRBV6-3; j_call: TRBJ1-5; clone_size: many; cdr3_nt: TGTGCCAGCACCGCGTCAGGCAATCAGCCCCAGCATTTT; cdr3_aa: CASTASGNQPQHF
d_call: -; v_call: TRBV28; j_call: TRBJ1-1; clone_size: -; cdr3_nt: TGTGCCAGCAGCTCGACAGCAATTGAAGCTTTCTTT; cdr3_aa: CASSSTAIEAFF
d_call: -; v_call: TRBV6-2/TRBV6-3; j_call: TRBJ2-3; clone_size: few; cdr3_nt: TGTGCCAGCAGTTCCATCGGGACCACCCCACGCGATACGCAGTATTTT; cdr3_aa: CASSSIGTTPRDTQYF
d_call: TRBD1; v_call: TRBV7-9; j_call: TRBJ1-2; clone_size: many; cdr3_nt: TGTGCCAGCAATTCATACAGGGGGTCAAACTATGGCTACACCTTC; cdr3_aa: CASNSYRGSNYGYTF
d_call: TRBD2; v_call: TRBV7-6; j_call: TRBJ2-1; clone_size: many; cdr3_nt: TGTGCCAGCAGCTTAGACGGGAGGGTATACAATGAGCAGTTCTTC; cdr3_aa: CASSLDGRVYNEQFF
d_call: -; v_call: TRBV4-3; j_call: TRBJ2-1; clone_size: -; cdr3_nt: TGCGCCAGCAGCCGGCGTGTGGCCAATGAGCAGTTCTTC; cdr3_aa: CASSRRVANEQFF
d_call: -; v_call: TRBV29-1; j_call: TRBJ1-1; clone_size: many; cdr3_nt: TGCAGCGCCGGATGGAGGACTGAAGCTTTCTTT; cdr3_aa: CSAGWRTEAFF
d_call: -; v_call: TRBV6-1; j_call: TRBJ1-6; clone_size: many; cdr3_nt: TGTGCCAGCAAGAGGAGCAGGACGAATTCACCCCTCCACTTT; cdr3_aa: CASKRSRTNSPLHF
d_call: TRBD2; v_call: TRBV10-3; j_call: TRBJ2-7; clone_size: many; cdr3_nt: TGTGCCATCTCTTCTAGCGGGAAAACCTACGAGCAGTACTTC; cdr3_aa: CAISSSGKTYEQYF
d_call: -; v_call: TRBV5-1; j_call: TRBJ1-2; clone_size: -; cdr3_nt: TGCGCCAGCAGCTTGGGGGCAGTGGATAACTATGGCTACACCTTC; cdr3_aa: CASSLGAVDNYGYTF
d_call: -; v_call: TRBV5-1; j_call: TRBJ2-5; clone_size: few; cdr3_nt: TGCGCCAGCAGCTTGGGTTGGGGGAAAGGCGAAGAGACCCAGTACTTC; cdr3_aa: CASSLGWGKGEETQYF
d_call: TRBD2; v_call: TRBV11-2; j_call: TRBJ2-7; clone_size: few; cdr3_nt: TGTGCCAGCAGCTGGTACAGCGGGAGGACGTACGAGCAGTACTTC; cdr3_aa: CASSWYSGRTYEQYF
d_call: -; v_call: TRBV5-1; j_call: TRBJ2-5; clone_size: -; cdr3_nt: TGCGCCAGCAAAGACCTCCAGGGGGGGCAAGAGACCCAGTACTTC; cdr3_aa: CASKDLQGGQETQYF
d_call: -; v_call: TRBV12-3/TRBV12-4; j_call: TRBJ1-1; clone_size: few; cdr3_nt: TGTGCCAGCAGTCCCTGGGAGCCCCGCAGCACTGAAGCTTTCTTT; cdr3_aa: CASSPWEPRSTEAFF
d_call: TRBD2; v_call: TRBV30; j_call: TRBJ2-5; clone_size: few; cdr3_nt: TGTGCCTGGAGTCTGACTAGCGGCTCTCCTCAAGAGACCCAGTACTTC; cdr3_aa: CAWSLTSGSPQETQYF
d_call: TRBD1; v_call: TRBV2; j_call: TRBJ1-1; clone_size: many; cdr3_nt: TGTGCCAGCACGGGACAGCGCGGTAACACTGAAGCTTTCTTT; cdr3_aa: CASTGQRGNTEAFF
d_call: -; v_call: TRBV7-6; j_call: TRBJ2-5; clone_size: many; cdr3_nt: TGTGCCAGCAGCTTAAGAAATAGCGGAGCACAAGAGACCCAGTACTTC; cdr3_aa: CASSLRNSGAQETQYF
d_call: -; v_call: TRBV10-3; j_call: TRBJ2-3; clone_size: many; cdr3_nt: TGTGCCATCAGTGACCAGGGGCGTGATACGCAGTATTTT; cdr3_aa: CAISDQGRDTQYF
d_call: TRBD1; v_call: TRBV27; j_call: TRBJ1-5; clone_size: many; cdr3_nt: TGTGCCAGCAGCCCCGGGACAGGGAGTTTTCAGCCCCAGCATTTT; cdr3_aa: CASSPGTGSFQPQHF
d_call: TRBD1; v_call: TRBV25-1; j_call: TRBJ2-1; clone_size: many; cdr3_nt: TGTGCCAGCAGCCAAGGACAGGGCTCCTACAATGAGCAGTTCTTC; cdr3_aa: CASSQGQGSYNEQFF
d_call: TRBD1; v_call: TRBV3-1; j_call: TRBJ1-2; clone_size: -; cdr3_nt: TGTGCCAGCAGCCAACTCGGGACAGCTTTATCCTATGGCTACACCTTC; cdr3_aa: CASSQLGTALSYGYTF
d_call: TRBD2; v_call: TRBV15; j_call: TRBJ2-7; clone_size: many; cdr3_nt: TGTGCCACCAGCACGGGACTAGCGGGGCCCCACGAGCAGTACTTC; cdr3_aa: CATSTGLAGPHEQYF
d_call: -; v_call: TRBV5-1; j_call: TRBJ1-2; clone_size: many; cdr3_nt: TGCGCCAGCAGCTTGGAACCGAATACCTATGGCTACACCTTC; cdr3_aa: CASSLEPNTYGYTF
d_call: -; v_call: TRBV7-2; j_call: TRBJ1-6; clone_size: few; cdr3_nt: TGTGCCAGTTGGGGCCTAAATTCACCCCTCCACTTT; cdr3_aa: CASWGLNSPLHF